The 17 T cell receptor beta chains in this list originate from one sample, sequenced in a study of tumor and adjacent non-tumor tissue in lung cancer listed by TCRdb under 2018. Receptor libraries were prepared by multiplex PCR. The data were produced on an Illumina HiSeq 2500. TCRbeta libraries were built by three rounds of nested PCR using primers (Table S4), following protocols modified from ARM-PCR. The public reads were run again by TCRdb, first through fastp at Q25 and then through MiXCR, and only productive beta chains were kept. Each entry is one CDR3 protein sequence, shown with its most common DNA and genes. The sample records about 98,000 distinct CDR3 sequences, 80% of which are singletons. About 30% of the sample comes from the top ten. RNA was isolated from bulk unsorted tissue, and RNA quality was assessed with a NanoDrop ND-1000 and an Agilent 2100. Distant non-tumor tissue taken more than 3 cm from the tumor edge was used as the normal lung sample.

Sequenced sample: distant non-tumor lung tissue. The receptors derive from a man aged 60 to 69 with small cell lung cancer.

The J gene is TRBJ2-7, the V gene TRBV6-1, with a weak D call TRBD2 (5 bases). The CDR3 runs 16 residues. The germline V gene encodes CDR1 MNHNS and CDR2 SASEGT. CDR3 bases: TGTGTCAGCATTGGGAGAAACACCGGGCCCCATTACGAGCAGTGCGTC. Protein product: CVSIGRNTGPHYEQCV.

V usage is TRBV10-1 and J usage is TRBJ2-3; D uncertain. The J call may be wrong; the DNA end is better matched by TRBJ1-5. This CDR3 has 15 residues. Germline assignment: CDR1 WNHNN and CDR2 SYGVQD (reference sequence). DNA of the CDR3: TGCGCCAGCAGTGAAGTCGGGAGGACCCCAGATACGCAGCATTTT. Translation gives CASSEVGRTPDTQHF.

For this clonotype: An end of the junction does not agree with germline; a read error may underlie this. CDR3 region: CASSFHQKNTGELLF. The CDR3 DNA is TGTGCCAGCAGTTTCCATCAGAAGAACACCGGGGAGCTGTTATTT. The V call is TRBV12-3 or TRBV12-4, the J call TRBJ2-2, with a weak D call TRBD2 (5 bases). The CDR3 runs to 15 residues.

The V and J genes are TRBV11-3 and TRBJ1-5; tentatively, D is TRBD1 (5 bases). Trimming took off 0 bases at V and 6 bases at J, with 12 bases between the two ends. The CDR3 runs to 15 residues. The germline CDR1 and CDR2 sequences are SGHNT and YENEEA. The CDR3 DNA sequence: TGTGCCAGCAGCTTAGATCTGGGGGTGGCTCAGCCCCAGCATTTT. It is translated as CASSLDLGVAQPQHF.

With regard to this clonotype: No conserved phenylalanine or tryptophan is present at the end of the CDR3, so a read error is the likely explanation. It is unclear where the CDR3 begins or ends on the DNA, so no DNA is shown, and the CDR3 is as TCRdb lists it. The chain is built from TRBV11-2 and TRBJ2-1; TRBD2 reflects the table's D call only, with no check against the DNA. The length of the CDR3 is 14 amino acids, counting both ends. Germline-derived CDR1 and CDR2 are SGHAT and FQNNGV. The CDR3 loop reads CASQKRQDDIEQLL.

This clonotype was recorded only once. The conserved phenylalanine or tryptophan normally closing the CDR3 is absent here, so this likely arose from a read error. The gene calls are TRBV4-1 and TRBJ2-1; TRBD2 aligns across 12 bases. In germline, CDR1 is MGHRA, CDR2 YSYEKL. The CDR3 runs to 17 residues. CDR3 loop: CASANPTSGGFYNKQFS. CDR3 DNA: TGCGCCAGCGCGAATCCGACTAGCGGGGGCTTTTACAATAAGCAGTTCTCC.

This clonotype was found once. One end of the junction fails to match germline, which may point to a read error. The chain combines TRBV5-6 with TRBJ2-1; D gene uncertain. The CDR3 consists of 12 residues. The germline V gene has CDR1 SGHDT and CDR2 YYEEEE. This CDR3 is CASSLLNGKQFF. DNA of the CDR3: TGTGCAAGCAGCTTGCTCAATGGGAAGCAGTTCTTC. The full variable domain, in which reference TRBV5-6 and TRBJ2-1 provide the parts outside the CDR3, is DAGVTQSPTHLIKTRGQQVTLRCSPKSGHDTVSWYQQALGQGPQFIFQYYEEEERQRGNFPDRFSGHQFPNYSSELNVNALLLGDSALYLCASSLLNGKQFFGPGTRLTVL.

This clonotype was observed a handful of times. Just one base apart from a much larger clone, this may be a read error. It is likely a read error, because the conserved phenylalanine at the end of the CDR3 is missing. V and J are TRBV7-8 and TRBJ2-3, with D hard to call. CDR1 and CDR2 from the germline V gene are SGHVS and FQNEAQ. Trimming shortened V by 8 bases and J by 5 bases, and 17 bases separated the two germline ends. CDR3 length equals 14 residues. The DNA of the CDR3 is TGTGCCAGCCGGAGTATTGCCCCACGAGATACGCAGTATCTT. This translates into CASRSIAPRDTQYL.

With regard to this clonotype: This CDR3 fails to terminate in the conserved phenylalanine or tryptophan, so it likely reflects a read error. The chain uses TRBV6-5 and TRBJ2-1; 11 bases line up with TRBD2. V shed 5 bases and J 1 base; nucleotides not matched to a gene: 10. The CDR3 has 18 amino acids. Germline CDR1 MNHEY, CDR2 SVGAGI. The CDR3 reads CASSVLTSGKASYNEQFL. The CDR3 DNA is TGTGCCAGCAGTGTCCTGACTAGCGGGAAGGCGTCCTACAATGAGCAGTTCTTA.

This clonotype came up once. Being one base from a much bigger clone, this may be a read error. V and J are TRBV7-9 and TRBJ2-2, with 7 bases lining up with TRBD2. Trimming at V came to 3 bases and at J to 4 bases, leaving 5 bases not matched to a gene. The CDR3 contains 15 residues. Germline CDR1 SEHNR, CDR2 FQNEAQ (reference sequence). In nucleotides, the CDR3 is TGTGCCAGCAGCTTTCCGGCGGGAGTCACCGGGGAGCTGTTTTTT. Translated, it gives CASSFPAGVTGELFF.

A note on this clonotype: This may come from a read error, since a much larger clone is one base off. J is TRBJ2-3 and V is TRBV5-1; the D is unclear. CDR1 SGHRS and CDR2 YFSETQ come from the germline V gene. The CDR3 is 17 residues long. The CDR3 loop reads CASSLGIRHLHSDMQYF. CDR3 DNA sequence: TGCGCCAGCAGCCTTGGCATTCGCCACTTACATTCAGATATGCAGTATTTT. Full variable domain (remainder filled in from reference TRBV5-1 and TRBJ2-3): KAGVTQTPRYLIKTRGQQVTLSCSPISGHRSVSWYQQTPGQGLQFLFEYFSETQRNKGNFPGRFSGRQFSNSRSEMNVSTLELGDSALYLCASSLGIRHLHSDMQYFGPGTRLTVL.

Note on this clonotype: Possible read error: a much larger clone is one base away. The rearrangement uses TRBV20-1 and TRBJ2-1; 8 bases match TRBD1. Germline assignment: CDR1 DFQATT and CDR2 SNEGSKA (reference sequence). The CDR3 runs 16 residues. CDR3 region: CSARFSGTGNYNEKFF. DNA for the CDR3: TGCAGTGCTAGGTTCTCCGGGACAGGTAACTACAATGAGAAGTTCTTC.

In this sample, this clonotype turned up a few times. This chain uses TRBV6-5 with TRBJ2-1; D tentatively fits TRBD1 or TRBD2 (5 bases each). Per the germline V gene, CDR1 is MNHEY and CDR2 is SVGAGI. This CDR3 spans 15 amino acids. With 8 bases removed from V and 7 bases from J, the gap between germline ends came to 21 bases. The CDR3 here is CASDYSGGVCNEQFF. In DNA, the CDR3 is TGTGCCAGCGATTACTCTGGGGGAGTGTGTAATGAGCAGTTCTTC.

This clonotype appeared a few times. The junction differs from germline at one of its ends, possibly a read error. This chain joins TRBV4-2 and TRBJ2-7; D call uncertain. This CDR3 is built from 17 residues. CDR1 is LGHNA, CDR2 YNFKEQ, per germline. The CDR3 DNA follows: TGTGCCAGCAACCAAGAGTCCTCAGATTCCAGCTCCTACGAGCAGTACTTC. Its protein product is CASNQESSDSSSYEQYF.

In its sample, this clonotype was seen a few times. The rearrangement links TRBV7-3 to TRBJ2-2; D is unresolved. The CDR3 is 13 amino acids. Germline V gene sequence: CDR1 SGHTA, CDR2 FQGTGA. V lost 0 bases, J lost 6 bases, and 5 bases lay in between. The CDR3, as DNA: TGTGCCAGCAGCTTAACAGGGTCCGGGGAGCTGTTTTTT. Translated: CASSLTGSGELFF.

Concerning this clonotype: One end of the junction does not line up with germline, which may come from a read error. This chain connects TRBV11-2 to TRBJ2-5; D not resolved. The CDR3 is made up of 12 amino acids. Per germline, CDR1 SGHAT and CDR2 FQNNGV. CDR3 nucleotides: TGTGCCAGCAGGTTAGGGATGGAGACCCAATACTTC. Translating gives CASRLGMETQYF.

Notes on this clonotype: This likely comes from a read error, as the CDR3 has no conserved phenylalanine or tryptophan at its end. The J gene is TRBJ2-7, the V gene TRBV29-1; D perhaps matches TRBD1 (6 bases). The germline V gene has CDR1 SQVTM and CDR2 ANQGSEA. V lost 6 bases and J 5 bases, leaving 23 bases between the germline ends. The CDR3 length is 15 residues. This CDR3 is CSVGTSGTRGDEQYI. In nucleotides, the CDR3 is TGCAGCGTGGGAACTTCCGGGACAAGGGGTGACGAGCAGTACATC.